The T cell receptor beta chain under discussion was sequenced for a study of vaccination and CD4 T cells after COVID-19. As for this clonotype: What it recognizes is unknown.

Specified treatment: roughly ten-day PBMC culture with coronavirus spike peptide pools or control peptides (ViraFEST assay). Samples of CD4+ T cells were obtained from the unexposed donor before the COVID-19 pandemic (2011-2018). The culture of two million PBMCs per well included 8.5 to 10 IU/ml IL-2 and 9.5 to 10 ug/ml peptide pools. An Oncomine TCR Beta short-read assay was used to sequence the DNA from cultured CD4+ T cells. MiXCR, run by TCRdb on the PCR reads, gives a single entry per CDR3 protein. This sample has thousands of distinct CDR3 sequences; 71% occur once, and the top ten carry around a third. The CDR3 has 13 residues. With 4 bases removed from V and 5 bases from J, the gap between germline ends came to 11 bases. Per germline, CDR1 WNHNN and CDR2 SYGVQD (reference sequence).

The clonotype originates from a human donor in good health. Sequencing was carried out using CD4+ T cells from blood, cultured in vitro. J is TRBJ1-1 and V is TRBV10-1, with a weak D call TRBD1 (5 bases). The CDR3 nucleotides read TGCGCCAGCAGTGGCAGGGCGGGGACTGAAGCTTTCTTT. Residues: CASSGRAGTEAFF.